The 26 T cell receptor beta chains listed next were all sequenced from one sample in a study of CD4+ T cells in melanoma. Repertoires were generated with immunoSEQ multiplex PCR, while TCRdb's copy carries only in-frame clones and drops some. This sample has 9,900 or so clones, with almost 70% found just once. The sequencing input was peripheral blood. Every receptor here comes from a human donor with melanoma.

V usage is TRBV11-2 and J usage is TRBJ2-7; 7 bases agree with TRBD1. CDR1 and CDR2 (germline): SGHAT, FQNNGV. J lost 1 base, V lost 3 bases, and 6 bases had no gene match. This CDR3 has 15 amino acids. DNA of the CDR3: TGTGCCAGCAGCTTCAACCGGGACAGTTCCTACGAGCAGTACTTC. Protein product: CASSFNRDSSYEQYF.

V gene TRBV15 combines with J gene TRBJ2-1; D unresolved. Germline loops: CDR1 LNHNV, CDR2 YYDKDF (reference sequence). The CDR3 contains 14 residues. The V end lost 1 base, the J end lost 3 bases, and 7 bases lay between the germline ends. In DNA form, the CDR3 reads TGTGCCACCAGCAGAGGGGCAGGCTACAATGAGCAGTTCTTC. This codes for CATSRGAGYNEQFF.

The rearrangement joins TRBV10-3 to TRBJ1-5, with a weak D call TRBD1 (6 bases). The V gene's germline CDR1 is ENHRY and CDR2 SYGVKD. The CDR3 covers 16 residues. The V end lost 4 bases, the J end lost 2 bases, and 15 bases lay between the germline ends. CDR3 nucleotides: TGTGCCATCAGTGGTGCCACAGGGTCGGGCAATCAGCCCCAGCATTTT. Protein sequence: CAISGATGSGNQPQHF.

The CDR3 coding sequence is TGTGCCAGCGGGGCTGAGCGAGACTCAGAAGCTTTCTTT. It is translated as CASGAERDSEAFF. The rearrangement uses TRBV2 and TRBJ1-1, with D tentatively TRBD1 (5 bases). CDR1 is SNHLY and CDR2 is FYNNEI in the germline V gene. This CDR3 has 13 amino acids. Trimming pared 8 bases from V and 8 bases from J, leaving 18 bases between.

This chain uses TRBV5-1 with TRBJ2-3; 7 bases line up with TRBD1. The CDR3 has 14 residues. Germline CDR1 SGHRS, CDR2 YFSETQ. J was trimmed by 4 bases and V by 4 bases; bases with no gene match: 6. The CDR3 nucleotides read TGCGCCAGCAGCATAGGGGGCAGGGCAGATACGCAGTATTTT. Protein product: CASSIGGRADTQYF.

The CDR3 protein is CASSLSGGTQETQYF. The CDR3 nucleotides read TGTGCCAGCAGTTTATCGGGGGGCACCCAAGAGACCCAGTACTTC. This sequence joins TRBV28 and TRBJ2-5; D perhaps matches TRBD2 (7 bases). CDR1 MDHEN and CDR2 SYDVKM come from the germline V gene. The CDR3 loop spans 15 amino acids. V was clipped by 1 base and J by 1 base, with 10 bases between them.

The chain has TRBV5-1 and TRBJ2-1; 9 positions match TRBD2. Germline CDR1 is SGHRS and CDR2 is YFSETQ. The V segment lost 4 bases and the J segment 6 bases; nucleotides outside the gene matches: 14. The CDR3 is 17 amino acids. The CDR3 loop is CASSRTLRGGSFNEQFF. DNA of the CDR3: TGCGCCAGCAGCAGGACATTGCGGGGGGGCTCGTTCAATGAGCAGTTCTTC.

The chain has TRBV4-3 and TRBJ1-1; the match to TRBD1 covers 7 bases. V shed 1 base, J shed 5 bases, and the junction held 7 bases outside the gene matches. Germline V gives CDR1 LGHNA, CDR2 YSLEER. The CDR3 runs 15 residues. CDR3 residues: CASSQVYQGGTEAFF. DNA of the CDR3: TGCGCCAGCAGCCAAGTATATCAGGGGGGGACTGAAGCTTTCTTT.

By its share, this clone is large (0.1 to 1%). This rearrangement joins TRBV10-3 to TRBJ2-7; D is unresolved. The CDR3 contains 12 residues. V lost 10 bases and J lost 2, with 12 bases in between. The V gene's germline CDR1 is ENHRY and CDR2 SYGVKD. The chain's CDR3 is CATSDGPYEQYF. CDR3 coding DNA: TGTGCCACCTCGGACGGCCCCTACGAGCAGTACTTC.

This clone was recorded a few times. CDR3 DNA: TGTGCCAGCATGCTGGGACTAGCGGGGGGATCGGTAGCCAAAAACATTCAGTACTTC. It codes for CASMLGLAGGSVAKNIQYF. The chain links TRBV5-5 to TRBJ2-4; 15 nucleotides agree with TRBD2. This CDR3 has 19 residues. J gave up 0 bases and V 6 bases, and 10 bases lay outside the gene matches. The germline gives CDR1 SGHKS, CDR2 YYEKEE (reference sequence).

This sequence joins TRBV11-2 and TRBJ2-7, with 9 bases identical to TRBD1. Germline-derived CDR1 and CDR2 are SGHAT and FQNNGV. CDR3 size: 15 residues. J lost 6 bases, V lost 0 bases, and 6 bases had no gene match. In DNA form, the CDR3 reads TGTGCCAGCAGCTTAGATCCGGGACAGGGTAGCGAGCAGTACTTC. It yields the protein CASSLDPGQGSEQYF.

V gene TRBV7-9 combines with J gene TRBJ1-2; 10 nucleotides line up with TRBD1. Per germline, CDR1 SEHNR and CDR2 FQNEAQ (reference sequence). With 6 bases clipped from V and 7 bases from J, the junction kept 8 bases outside the gene matches. The CDR3 is made up of 14 amino acids. The CDR3 loop is CASSPGQGIGGYTF. CDR3 nucleotide sequence: TGTGCCAGCAGTCCGGGACAGGGGATCGGTGGCTACACCTTC.

The V gene is TRBV7-2, the J gene TRBJ1-2; 9 bases agree with TRBD1. Germline loops: CDR1 SGHTA, CDR2 FQGNSA. This CDR3 is built from 15 residues. Losses at the gene ends were 4 bases for V and 4 bases for J; bases not matched to a gene: 7. The CDR3 region is CASSSGQGRSYGYTF. The DNA of the CDR3 is TGTGCCAGCAGCTCGGGACAGGGCAGATCCTATGGCTACACCTTC.

This clone was seen more than once but under ten times. The CDR3 DNA follows: TGTGCCAGCAGCCAAAGATCCGGGGGAAGCAATGAGCAGTTCTTC. Its translation is CASSQRSGGSNEQFF. The chain uses TRBV4-2 and TRBJ2-1; perhaps TRBD2 as D (6 bases). V was cut by 2 bases and J by 6 bases, with 14 bases left in between. CDR1 is LGHNA, CDR2 YNFKEQ, per germline. The CDR3 runs 15 residues.

The genes are TRBV19 and TRBJ2-7, with 8 bases that match TRBD1. The CDR3 is made up of 15 amino acids. The germline gives CDR1 LNHDA, CDR2 SQIVND (reference sequence). V shed 6 bases and J 5 bases; nucleotides not matched to a gene: 12. The CDR3 DNA reads TGTGCCAGTAGAGATCTGTCAGGGGGCTTCAACGAGCAGTACTTC. Translating gives CASRDLSGGFNEQYF.

The chain has TRBV4-1 and TRBJ2-3; 9 bases fit TRBD2. Germline lookup yields CDR1 MGHRA and CDR2 YSYEKL. Trimming cost V 4 bases and J 1 base; bases outside gene matches: 9. CDR3 length: 17 amino acids. The CDR3: CASSRGAGGVRTDTQYF. The CDR3 nucleotides read TGCGCCAGCAGCCGGGGAGCGGGGGGCGTTCGCACAGATACGCAGTATTTT.

This clone was seen only a few times. The chain combines TRBV4-1 with TRBJ2-3; 8 bases match TRBD1. Germline CDR1 is MGHRA and CDR2 is YSYEKL. Losses at the gene ends were 4 bases for V and 4 bases for J; bases not matched to a gene: 10. The CDR3 extends over 16 amino acids. The CDR3 spells CASSRPPGGTADTQYF. DNA of the CDR3: TGCGCCAGCAGCCGTCCCCCAGGGGGCACAGCAGATACGCAGTATTTT.

The chain recombines TRBV6-5 with TRBJ1-1; 11 nucleotides line up with TRBD1. With 2 bases clipped from V and 4 bases from J, the junction kept 3 bases outside the gene matches. The CDR3 runs to 15 residues. CDR1 is MNHEY, CDR2 SVGAGI, per germline. The CDR3 loop is CASSYTGTGGTEAFF. CDR3 coding DNA: TGTGCCAGCAGTTACACCGGGACAGGGGGCACTGAAGCTTTCTTT.

The gene calls are TRBV5-1 and TRBJ2-2, with a weak D call TRBD1 (6 bases). The CDR3 contains 17 residues. Germline V gene sequence: CDR1 SGHRS, CDR2 YFSETQ. V was clipped by 0 bases and J by 1 base, with 13 bases between them. The CDR3 DNA follows: TGCGCCAGCAGCTTGGGGGGGCAGGGCCAGAACACCGGGGAGCTGTTTTTT. Translation gives CASSLGGQGQNTGELFF.

The chain has TRBV7-9 and TRBJ1-1; 9 nucleotides line up with TRBD1. The CDR3 sequence is 13 residues long. Germline V gives CDR1 SEHNR, CDR2 FQNEAQ (reference sequence). Trimming cost V 4 bases and J 7 bases; bases outside gene matches: 4. The CDR3 DNA sequence: TGTGCCAGCAGCTGGGCGACAGGGGGTGAAGCTTTCTTT. This gives the protein CASSWATGGEAFF.

The rearrangement links TRBV6-6 to TRBJ1-5; no clear D. The CDR3 runs to 11 residues. From germline, CDR1 is MNHNY and CDR2 SVGAGI (reference sequence). Trimming took off 8 bases at V and 6 bases at J, with 8 bases between the two ends. The DNA for the CDR3 is TGTGCCAGCGGTACTATTCAGCCCCAGCATTTT. Protein sequence: CASGTIQPQHF.

The rearrangement joins TRBV7-8 to TRBJ1-1; 8 bases agree with TRBD1. J was trimmed by 7 bases and V by 0 bases; bases with no gene match: 4. The CDR3 consists of 14 residues. Germline V CDR1 and CDR2: SGHVS, FQNEAQ. CDR3 amino acids: CASSLAGGQVEAFF. Here the CDR3 DNA reads TGTGCCAGCAGCTTAGCGGGGGGACAGGTTGAAGCTTTCTTT. Looking up the rest from reference TRBV7-8 and TRBJ1-1 gives the full variable domain: GAGVSQSPRYKVAKRGQDVALRCDPISGHVSLFWYQQALGQGPEFLTYFQNEAQLDKSGLPSDRFFAERPEGSVSTLKIQRTQQEDSAVYLCASSLAGGQVEAFFGQGTRLTVV.

V and J are TRBV30 and TRBJ2-7; 7 bases match TRBD1. V gave up 7 bases and J gave up 6 bases; unmatched junction bases: 6. The CDR3 runs 11 residues. Germline CDR1 GTSNPN, CDR2 SVGIG (reference sequence). The CDR3 reads CASATGFEQYF. CDR3 coding DNA: TGTGCCTCTGCGACAGGGTTCGAGCAGTACTTC.

The chain couples TRBV9 to TRBJ2-3, with TRBD1 matching over 7 bases. The CDR3 has 18 amino acids. CDR1 SGDLS and CDR2 YYNGEE come from the germline V gene. The V gene end was trimmed by 0 bases and the J gene end by 3 bases; junction bases not matched to a gene: 13. The CDR3 bases are TGTGCCAGCAGCGTAGAAGGTGAAGAGGGGGCGCCGACAGATACGCAGTATTTT. As protein: CASSVEGEEGAPTDTQYF.

At least ten counts were recorded for this clone. The genes are TRBV2 and TRBJ1-4; TRBD1 is a possible D gene (5 bases). The CDR3 consists of 13 residues. Germline CDR1 reads SNHLY; CDR2 reads FYNNEI. With 5 bases removed from V and 4 bases from J, the gap between germline ends came to 8 bases. The CDR3 sequence is CASSRGYNEKLFF. The CDR3 coding sequence is TGTGCCAGCAGTAGGGGTTATAATGAAAAACTGTTTTTT.

The genes are TRBV5-4 and TRBJ1-6, with unresolved D. The CDR3 is 13 residues long. Germline V lookup: CDR1 SGHNT, CDR2 YYREEE (reference sequence). Trimming cost V 6 bases and J 7 bases, with 11 bases left between them. In nucleotides, the CDR3 is TGTGCCAGCAAAAAGACGGCCAATTCACCCCTCCACTTT. Protein sequence: CASKKTANSPLHF.